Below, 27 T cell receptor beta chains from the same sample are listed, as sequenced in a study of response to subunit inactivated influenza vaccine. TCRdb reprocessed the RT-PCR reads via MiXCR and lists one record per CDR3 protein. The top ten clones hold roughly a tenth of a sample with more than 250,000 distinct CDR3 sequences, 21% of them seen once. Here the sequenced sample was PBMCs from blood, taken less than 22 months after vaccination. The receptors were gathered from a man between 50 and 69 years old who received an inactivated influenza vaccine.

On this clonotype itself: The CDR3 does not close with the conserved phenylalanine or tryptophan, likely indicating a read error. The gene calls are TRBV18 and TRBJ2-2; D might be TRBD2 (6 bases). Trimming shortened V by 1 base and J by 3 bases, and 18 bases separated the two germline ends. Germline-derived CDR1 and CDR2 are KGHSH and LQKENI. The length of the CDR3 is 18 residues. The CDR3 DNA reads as TGTGCCAGCTCACCACGTGCGCGCGGGATACGTGACACCGGGGAGCTGTTTCTT. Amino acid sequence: CASSPRARGIRDTGELFL.

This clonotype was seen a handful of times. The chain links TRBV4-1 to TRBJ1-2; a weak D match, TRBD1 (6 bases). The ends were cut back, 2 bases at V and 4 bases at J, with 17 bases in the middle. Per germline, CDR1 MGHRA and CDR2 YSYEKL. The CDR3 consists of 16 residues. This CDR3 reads CASSQLVGGAGYGYTF. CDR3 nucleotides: TGCGCCAGCAGCCAACTAGTCGGGGGGGCTGGCTATGGCTACACCTTC.

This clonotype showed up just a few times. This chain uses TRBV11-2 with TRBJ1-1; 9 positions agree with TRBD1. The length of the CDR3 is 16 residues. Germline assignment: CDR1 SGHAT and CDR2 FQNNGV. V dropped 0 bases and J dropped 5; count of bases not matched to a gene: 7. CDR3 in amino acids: CASSLERGDRATEAFF. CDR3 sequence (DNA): TGTGCCAGCAGCTTAGAGAGAGGGGACAGGGCAACTGAAGCTTTCTTT.

CDR3: CASATGQLTSYEQYF. CDR3 sequence (DNA): TGTGCCAGCGCTACGGGACAGCTTACCTCCTACGAGCAGTACTTC. The chain couples TRBV5-6 to TRBJ2-7; TRBD1 agrees at 7 bases. CDR1 and CDR2 (germline): SGHDT, YYEEEE. This CDR3 has 15 residues. The J segment lost 0 bases and the V segment lost 7 bases, leaving 10 bases of the junction unmatched.

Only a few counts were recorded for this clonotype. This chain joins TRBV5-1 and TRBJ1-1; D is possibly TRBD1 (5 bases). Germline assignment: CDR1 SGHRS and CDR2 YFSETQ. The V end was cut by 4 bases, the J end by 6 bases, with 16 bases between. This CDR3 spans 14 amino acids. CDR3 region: CASSITGLGAEAFF. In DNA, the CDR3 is TGCGCCAGCAGCATTACAGGCCTCGGGGCTGAAGCTTTCTTT. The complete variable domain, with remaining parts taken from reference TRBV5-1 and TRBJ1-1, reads KAGVTQTPRYLIKTRGQQVTLSCSPISGHRSVSWYQQTPGQGLQFLFEYFSETQRNKGNFPGRFSGRQFSNSRSEMNVSTLELGDSALYLCASSITGLGAEAFFGQGTRLTVV.

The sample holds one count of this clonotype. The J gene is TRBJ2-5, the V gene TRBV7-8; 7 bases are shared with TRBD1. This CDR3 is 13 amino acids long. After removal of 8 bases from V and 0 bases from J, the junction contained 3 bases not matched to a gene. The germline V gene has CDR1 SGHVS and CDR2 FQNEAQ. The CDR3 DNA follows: TGTGCCAGCTCAACAGGGGACCAAGAGACCCAGTACTTC. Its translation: CASSTGDQETQYF.

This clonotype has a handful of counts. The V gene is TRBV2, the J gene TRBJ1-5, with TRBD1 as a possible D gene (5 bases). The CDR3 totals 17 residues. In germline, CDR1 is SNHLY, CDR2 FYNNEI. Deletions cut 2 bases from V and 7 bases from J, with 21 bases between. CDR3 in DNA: TGTGCCAGCAGTGAAAAGGGGTCCAGGGCGGCCAGACAGCCCCAGCATTTT. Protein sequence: CASSEKGSRAARQPQHF. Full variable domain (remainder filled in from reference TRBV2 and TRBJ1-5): EPEVTQTPSHQVTQMGQEVILRCVPISNHLYFYWYRQILGQKVEFLVSFYNNEISEKSEIFDDQFSVERPDGSNFTLKIRSTKLEDSAMYFCASSEKGSRAARQPQHFGDGTRLSIL.

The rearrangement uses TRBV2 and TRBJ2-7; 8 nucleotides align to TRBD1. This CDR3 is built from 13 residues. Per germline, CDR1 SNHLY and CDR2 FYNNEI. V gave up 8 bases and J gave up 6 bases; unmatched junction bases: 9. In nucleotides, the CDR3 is TGTGCCAGCGGACCCCAGGGGGCCTCCGAGCAGTACTTC. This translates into CASGPQGASEQYF.

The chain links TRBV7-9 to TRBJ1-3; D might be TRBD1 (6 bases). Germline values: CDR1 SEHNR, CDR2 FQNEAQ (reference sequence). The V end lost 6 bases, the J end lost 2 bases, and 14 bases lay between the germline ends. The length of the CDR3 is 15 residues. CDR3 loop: CASRLGGGAGNTIYF. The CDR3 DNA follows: TGTGCCAGCAGACTAGGGGGAGGGGCTGGAAACACCATATATTTT.

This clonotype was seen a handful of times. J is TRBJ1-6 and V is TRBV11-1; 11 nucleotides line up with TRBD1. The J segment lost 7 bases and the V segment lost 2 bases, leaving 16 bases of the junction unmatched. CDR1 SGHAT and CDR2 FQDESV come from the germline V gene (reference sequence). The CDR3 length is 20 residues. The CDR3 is CASSLQRTGGFGPSNSPLHF. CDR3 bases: TGTGCCAGCAGCTTACAGAGGACAGGGGGCTTTGGGCCCTCAAATTCACCCCTCCACTTT.

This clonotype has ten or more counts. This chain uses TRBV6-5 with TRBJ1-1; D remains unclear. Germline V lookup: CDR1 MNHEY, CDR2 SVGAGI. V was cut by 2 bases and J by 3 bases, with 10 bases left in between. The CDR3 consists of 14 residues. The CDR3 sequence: CASSYVSGHTEAFF. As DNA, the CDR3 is TGTGCCAGCAGTTACGTTTCAGGCCACACTGAAGCTTTCTTT.

CDR3 residues: CASSSRGGDNSPLHF. CDR3 nucleotides: TGCGCCAGCAGCTCCCGTGGGGGAGATAATTCACCCCTCCACTTT. The V gene is TRBV5-1, the J gene TRBJ1-6; possibly TRBD1 for D (5 bases). Germline V lookup: CDR1 SGHRS, CDR2 YFSETQ. Trimming cost V 3 bases and J 5 bases, with 12 bases left between them. This CDR3 is 15 amino acids long.

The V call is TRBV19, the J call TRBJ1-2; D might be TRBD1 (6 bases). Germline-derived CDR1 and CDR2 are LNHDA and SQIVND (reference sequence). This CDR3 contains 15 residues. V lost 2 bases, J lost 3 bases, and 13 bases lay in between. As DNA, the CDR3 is TGTGCCAGTAGTATAAGGCGGGGGGCTGACTATGGCTACACCTTC. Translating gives CASSIRRGADYGYTF.

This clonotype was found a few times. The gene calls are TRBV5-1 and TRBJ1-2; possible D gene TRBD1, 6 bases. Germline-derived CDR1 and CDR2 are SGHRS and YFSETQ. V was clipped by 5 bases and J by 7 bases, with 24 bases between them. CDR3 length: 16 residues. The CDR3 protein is CASSHNGRGAVLGYTF. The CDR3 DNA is TGCGCCAGCAGTCACAATGGGAGGGGGGCCGTCCTTGGCTACACCTTC.

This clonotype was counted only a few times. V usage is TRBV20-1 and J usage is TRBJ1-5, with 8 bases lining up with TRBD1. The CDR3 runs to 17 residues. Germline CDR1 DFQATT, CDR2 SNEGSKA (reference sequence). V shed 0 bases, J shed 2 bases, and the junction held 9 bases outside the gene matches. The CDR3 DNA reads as TGCAGTGCTAGAGACCTTTTGCGACAGGGGCGCAATCAGCCCCAGCATTTT. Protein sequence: CSARDLLRQGRNQPQHF.

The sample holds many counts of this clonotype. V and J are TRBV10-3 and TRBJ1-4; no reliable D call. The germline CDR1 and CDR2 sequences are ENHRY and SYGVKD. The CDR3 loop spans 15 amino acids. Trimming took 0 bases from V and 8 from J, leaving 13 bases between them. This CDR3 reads CAISESSGPEEKLFF. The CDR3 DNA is TGTGCCATCAGTGAGTCCTCCGGACCGGAAGAAAAACTGTTTTTT.

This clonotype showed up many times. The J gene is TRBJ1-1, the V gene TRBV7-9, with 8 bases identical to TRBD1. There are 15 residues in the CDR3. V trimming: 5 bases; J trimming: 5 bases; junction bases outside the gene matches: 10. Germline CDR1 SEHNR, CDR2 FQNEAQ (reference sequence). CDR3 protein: CASSAQQGVGTEAFF. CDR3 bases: TGTGCCAGCAGCGCACAACAGGGGGTCGGGACTGAAGCTTTCTTT.

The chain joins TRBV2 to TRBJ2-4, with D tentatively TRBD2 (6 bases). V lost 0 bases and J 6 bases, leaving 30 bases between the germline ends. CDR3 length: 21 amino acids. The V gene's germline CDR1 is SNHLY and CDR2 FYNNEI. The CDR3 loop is CASSEAYSSAPRRGGGNIQYF. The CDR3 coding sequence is TGTGCCAGCAGTGAAGCGTATAGCTCCGCTCCCCGTAGGGGAGGTGGAAACATTCAGTACTTC.

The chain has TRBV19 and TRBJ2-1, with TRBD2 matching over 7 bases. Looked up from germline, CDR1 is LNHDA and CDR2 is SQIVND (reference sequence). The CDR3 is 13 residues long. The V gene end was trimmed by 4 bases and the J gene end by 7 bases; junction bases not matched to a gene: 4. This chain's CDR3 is CASSKGGYNEQFF. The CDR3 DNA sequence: TGTGCCAGTAGTAAGGGAGGGTATAATGAGCAGTTCTTC.

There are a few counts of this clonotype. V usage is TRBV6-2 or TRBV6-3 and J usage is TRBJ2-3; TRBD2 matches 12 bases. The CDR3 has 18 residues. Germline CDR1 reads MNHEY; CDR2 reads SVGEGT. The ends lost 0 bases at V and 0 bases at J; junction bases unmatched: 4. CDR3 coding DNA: TGTGCCAGCAGTTACTCGCTAGCGGGGGGGTTTAGCACAGATACGCAGTATTTT. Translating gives CASSYSLAGGFSTDTQYF.

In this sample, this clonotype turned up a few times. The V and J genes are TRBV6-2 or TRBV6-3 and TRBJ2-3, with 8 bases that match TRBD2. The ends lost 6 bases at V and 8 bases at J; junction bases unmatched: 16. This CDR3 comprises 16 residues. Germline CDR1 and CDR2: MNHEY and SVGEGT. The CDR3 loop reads CASRARAGVSYSTQYF. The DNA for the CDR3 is TGTGCCAGCAGGGCCCGAGCGGGAGTTTCTTATTCTACGCAGTATTTT.

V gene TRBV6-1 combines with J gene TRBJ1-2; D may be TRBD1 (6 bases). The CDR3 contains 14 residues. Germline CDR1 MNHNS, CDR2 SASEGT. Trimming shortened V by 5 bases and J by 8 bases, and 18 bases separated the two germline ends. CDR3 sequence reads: CASSSGTTQPGYTF. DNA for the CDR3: TGTGCCAGCAGTAGCGGGACAACACAACCGGGCTACACCTTC.

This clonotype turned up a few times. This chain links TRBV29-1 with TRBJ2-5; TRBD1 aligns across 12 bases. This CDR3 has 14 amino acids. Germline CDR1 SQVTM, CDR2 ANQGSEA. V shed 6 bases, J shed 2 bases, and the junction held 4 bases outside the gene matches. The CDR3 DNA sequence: TGCAGCGTCCGGGACAGGGGGCGTCAAGAGACCCAGTACTTC. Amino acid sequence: CSVRDRGRQETQYF.

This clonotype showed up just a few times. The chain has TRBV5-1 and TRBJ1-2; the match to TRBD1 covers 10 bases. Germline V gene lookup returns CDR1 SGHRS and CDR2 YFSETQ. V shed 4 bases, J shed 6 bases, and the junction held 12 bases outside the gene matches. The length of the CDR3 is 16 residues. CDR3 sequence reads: CASSPPRDRGGDGYTF. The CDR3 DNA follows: TGCGCCAGCAGCCCCCCTCGGGACAGGGGTGGGGATGGCTACACCTTC.

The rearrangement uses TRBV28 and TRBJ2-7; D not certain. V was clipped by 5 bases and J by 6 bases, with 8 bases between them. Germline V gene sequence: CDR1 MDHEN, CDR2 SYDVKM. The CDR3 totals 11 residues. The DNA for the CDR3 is TGTGCCAGCAGTCCCCGAACCGAGCAGTACTTC. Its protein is CASSPRTEQYF.

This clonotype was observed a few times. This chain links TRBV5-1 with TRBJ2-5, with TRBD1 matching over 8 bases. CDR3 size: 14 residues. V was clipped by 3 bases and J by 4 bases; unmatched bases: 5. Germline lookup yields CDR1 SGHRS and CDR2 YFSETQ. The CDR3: CASSSSGTGETQYF. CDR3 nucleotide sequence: TGCGCCAGCAGCTCATCCGGGACAGGAGAGACCCAGTACTTC.

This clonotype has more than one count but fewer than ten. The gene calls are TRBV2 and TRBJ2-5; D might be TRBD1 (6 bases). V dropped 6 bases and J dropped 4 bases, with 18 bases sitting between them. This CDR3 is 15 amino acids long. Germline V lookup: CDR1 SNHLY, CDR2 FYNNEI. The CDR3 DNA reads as TGTGCCAGCAGGCCGCAGGGGCAGAGAGGAGAGACCCAGTACTTC. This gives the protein CASRPQGQRGETQYF.